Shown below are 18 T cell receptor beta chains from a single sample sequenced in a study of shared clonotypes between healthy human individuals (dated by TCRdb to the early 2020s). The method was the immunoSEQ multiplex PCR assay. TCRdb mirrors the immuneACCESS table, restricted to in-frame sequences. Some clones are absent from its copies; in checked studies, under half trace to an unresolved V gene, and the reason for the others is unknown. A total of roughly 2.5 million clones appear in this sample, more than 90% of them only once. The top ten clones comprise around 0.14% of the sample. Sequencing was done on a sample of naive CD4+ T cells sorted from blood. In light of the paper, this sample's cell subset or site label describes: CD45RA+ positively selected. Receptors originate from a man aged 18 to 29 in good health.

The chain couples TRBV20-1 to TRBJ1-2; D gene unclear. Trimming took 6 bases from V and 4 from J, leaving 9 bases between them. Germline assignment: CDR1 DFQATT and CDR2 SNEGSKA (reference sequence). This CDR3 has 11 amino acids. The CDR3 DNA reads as TGCAGTGCGTTCGTGGTCTATGGCTACACCTTC. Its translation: CSAFVVYGYTF.

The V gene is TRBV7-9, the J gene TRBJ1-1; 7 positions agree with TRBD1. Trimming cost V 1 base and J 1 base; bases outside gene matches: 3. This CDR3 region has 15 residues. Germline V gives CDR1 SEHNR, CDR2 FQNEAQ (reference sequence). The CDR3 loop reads CASSLVAGGNTEAFF. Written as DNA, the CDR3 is TGTGCCAGCAGCTTAGTGGCAGGGGGGAACACTGAAGCTTTCTTT.

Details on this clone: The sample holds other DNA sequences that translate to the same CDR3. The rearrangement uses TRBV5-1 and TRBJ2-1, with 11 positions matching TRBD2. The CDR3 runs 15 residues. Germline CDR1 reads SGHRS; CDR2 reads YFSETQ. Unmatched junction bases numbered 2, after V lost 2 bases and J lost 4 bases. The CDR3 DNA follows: TGCGCCAGCAGCTTCAGGACTAGCGGGTACAATGAGCAGTTCTTC. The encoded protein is CASSFRTSGYNEQFF.

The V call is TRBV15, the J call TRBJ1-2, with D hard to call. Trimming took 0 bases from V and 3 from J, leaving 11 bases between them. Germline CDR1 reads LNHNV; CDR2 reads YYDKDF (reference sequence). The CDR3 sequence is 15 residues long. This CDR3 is CATSRDHNSYYGYTF. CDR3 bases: TGTGCCACCAGCAGAGATCACAACTCTTACTATGGCTACACCTTC.

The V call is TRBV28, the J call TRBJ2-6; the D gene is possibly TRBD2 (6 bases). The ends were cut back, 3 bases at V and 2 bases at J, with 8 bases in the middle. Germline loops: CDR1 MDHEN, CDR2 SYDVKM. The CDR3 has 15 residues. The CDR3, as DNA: TGTGCCAGCAGTTTCACGGGGGCTGGGGCCAACGTCCTGACTTTC. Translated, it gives CASSFTGAGANVLTF.

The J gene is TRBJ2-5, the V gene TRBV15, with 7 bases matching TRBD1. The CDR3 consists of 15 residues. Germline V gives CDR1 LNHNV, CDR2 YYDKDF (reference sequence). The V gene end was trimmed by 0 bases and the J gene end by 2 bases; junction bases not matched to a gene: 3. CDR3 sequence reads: CATSRDQGQQETQYF. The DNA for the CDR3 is TGTGCCACCAGCAGAGATCAGGGACAGCAAGAGACCCAGTACTTC.

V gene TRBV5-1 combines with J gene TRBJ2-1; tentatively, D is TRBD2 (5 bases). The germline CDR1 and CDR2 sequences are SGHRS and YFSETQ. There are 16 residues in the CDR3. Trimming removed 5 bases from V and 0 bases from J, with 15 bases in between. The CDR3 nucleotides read TGCGCCAGCAGTCGAAGCGGAATGAGCTCCTACAATGAGCAGTTCTTC. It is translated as CASSRSGMSSYNEQFF.

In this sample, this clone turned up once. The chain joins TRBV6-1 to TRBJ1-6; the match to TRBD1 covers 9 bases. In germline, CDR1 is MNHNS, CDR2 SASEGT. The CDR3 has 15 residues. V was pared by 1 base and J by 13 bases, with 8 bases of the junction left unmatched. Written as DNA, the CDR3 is TGTGCCAGCAGTGAAGGACAGGGGGGATTAAGTCCCCTCCACTTT. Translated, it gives CASSEGQGGLSPLHF.

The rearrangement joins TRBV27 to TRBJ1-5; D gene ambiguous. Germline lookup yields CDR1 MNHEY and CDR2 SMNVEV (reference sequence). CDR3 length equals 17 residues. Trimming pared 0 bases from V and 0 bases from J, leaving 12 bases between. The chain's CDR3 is CASSLSMPPFSNQPQHF. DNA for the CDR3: TGTGCCAGCAGTTTATCGATGCCCCCTTTTAGCAATCAGCCCCAGCATTTT.

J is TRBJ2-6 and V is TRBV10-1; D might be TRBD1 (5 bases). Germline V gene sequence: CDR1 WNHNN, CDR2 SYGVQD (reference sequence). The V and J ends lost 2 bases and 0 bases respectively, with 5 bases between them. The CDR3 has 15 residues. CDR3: CASSEDSSGANVLTF. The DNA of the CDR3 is TGCGCCAGCAGTGAGGACAGCTCTGGGGCCAACGTCCTGACTTTC.

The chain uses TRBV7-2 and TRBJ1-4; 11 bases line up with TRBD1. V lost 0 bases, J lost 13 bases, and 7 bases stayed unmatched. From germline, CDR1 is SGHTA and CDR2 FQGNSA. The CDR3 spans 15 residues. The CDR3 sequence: CASSLAAGQGESLFF. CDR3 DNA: TGTGCCAGCAGCTTAGCCGCGGGACAGGGGGAGTCACTGTTTTTT.

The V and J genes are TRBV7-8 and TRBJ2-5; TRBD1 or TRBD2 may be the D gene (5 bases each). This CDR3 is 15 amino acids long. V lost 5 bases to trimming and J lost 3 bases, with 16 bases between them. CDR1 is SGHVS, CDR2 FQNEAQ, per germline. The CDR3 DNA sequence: TGTGCCAGCAGCGTTCATCCCGGGGCCGAAGAGACCCAGTACTTC. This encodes CASSVHPGAEETQYF. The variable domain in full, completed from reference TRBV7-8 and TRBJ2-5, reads GAGVSQSPRYKVAKRGQDVALRCDPISGHVSLFWYQQALGQGPEFLTYFQNEAQLDKSGLPSDRFFAERPEGSVSTLKIQRTQQEDSAVYLCASSVHPGAEETQYFGPGTRLLVL.

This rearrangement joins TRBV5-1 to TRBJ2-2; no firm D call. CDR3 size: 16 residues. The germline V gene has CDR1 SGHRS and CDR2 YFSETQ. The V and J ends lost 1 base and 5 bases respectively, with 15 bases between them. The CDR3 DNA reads TGCGCCAGCAGCTTGCAGCCCAGCGTCGGAACCGGGGAGCTGTTTTTT. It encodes CASSLQPSVGTGELFF.

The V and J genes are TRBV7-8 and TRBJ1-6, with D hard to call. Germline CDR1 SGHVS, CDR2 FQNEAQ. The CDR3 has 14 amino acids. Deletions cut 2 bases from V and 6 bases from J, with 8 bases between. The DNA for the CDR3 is TGTGCCAGCAGCTTAAAACAGATTAATTCACCCCTCCACTTT. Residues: CASSLKQINSPLHF.

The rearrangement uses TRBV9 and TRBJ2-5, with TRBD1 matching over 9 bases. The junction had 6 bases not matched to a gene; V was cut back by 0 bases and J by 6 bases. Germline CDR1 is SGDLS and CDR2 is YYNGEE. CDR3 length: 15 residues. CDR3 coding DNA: TGTGCCAGCAGCGTAGAGGACAGGGGAGTCAAGACCCAGTACTTC. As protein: CASSVEDRGVKTQYF.

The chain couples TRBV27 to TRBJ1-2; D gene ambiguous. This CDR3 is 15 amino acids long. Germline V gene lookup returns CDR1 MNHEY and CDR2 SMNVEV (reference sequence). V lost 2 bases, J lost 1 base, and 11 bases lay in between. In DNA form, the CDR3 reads TGTGCCAGCAGTTTAGGAACAGACTTTAACTATGGCTACACCTTC. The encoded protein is CASSLGTDFNYGYTF.

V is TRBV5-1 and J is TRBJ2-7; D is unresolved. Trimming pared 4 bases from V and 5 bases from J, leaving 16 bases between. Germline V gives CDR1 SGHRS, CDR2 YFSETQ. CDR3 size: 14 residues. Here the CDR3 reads CASSGIPGAHEQYF. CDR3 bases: TGCGCCAGCAGCGGAATACCGGGCGCCCACGAGCAGTACTTC.

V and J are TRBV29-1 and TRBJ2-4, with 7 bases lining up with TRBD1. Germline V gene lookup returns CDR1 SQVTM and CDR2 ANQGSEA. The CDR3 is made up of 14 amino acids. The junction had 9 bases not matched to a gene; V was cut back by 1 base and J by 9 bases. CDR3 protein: CSVEGIAGGPIQYF. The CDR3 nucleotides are TGCAGCGTTGAAGGGATTGCAGGGGGACCCATTCAGTACTTC.